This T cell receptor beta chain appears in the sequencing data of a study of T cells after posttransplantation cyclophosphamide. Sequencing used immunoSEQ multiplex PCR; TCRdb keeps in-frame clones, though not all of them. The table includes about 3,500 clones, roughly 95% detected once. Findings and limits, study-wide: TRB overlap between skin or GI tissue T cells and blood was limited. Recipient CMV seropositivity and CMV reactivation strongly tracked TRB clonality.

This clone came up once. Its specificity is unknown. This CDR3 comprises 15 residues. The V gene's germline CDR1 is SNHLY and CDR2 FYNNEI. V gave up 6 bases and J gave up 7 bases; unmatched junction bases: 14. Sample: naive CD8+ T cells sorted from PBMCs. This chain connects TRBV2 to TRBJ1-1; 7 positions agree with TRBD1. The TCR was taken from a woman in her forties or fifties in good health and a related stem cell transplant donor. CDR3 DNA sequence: TGTGCCAGCAGCAATCTCGGGGCAGGGGGAAGTGAAGCTTTCTTT. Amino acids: CASSNLGAGGSEAFF.